This T cell receptor (beta chain) was sequenced for a study of blood T cell repertoires in COVID-19. Assay used: immunoSEQ multiplex PCR; TCRdb lists only in-frame clones, some missing. Among about 400,000 clones listed, roughly 90% were seen once. CDR3 length: 17 residues. Germline V gives CDR1 LGHNA, CDR2 YNFKEQ. Trimming cost V 0 bases and J 5 bases; bases outside gene matches: 11. Sequenced material: PBMCs or T cells enriched from blood (not recorded which). The chain couples TRBV4-2 to TRBJ2-5, with 8 bases fitting TRBD1. The clonotype originates from a woman aged 25 to 39 who had recovered from COVID-19. In DNA, the CDR3 is TGTGCCAGCAGCCAAGATAGCGGCAGGGGGCGAGTGGAGACCCAGTACTTC. Translating gives CASSQDSGRGRVETQYF.